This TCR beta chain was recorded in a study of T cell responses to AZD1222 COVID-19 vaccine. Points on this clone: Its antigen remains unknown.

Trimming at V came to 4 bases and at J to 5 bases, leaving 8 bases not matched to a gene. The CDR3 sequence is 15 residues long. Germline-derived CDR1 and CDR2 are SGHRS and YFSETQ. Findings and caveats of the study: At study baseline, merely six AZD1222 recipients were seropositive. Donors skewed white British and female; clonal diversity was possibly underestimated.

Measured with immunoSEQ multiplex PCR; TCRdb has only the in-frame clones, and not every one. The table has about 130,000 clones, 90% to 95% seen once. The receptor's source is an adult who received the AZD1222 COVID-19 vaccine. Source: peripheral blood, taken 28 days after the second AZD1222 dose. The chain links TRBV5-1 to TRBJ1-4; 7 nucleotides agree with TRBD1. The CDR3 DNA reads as TGCGCCAGCAGCCCGGCCGGGACAGTCAATGAAAAACTGTTTTTT. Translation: CASSPAGTVNEKLFF.